These 18 T cell receptor beta chains were sequenced from one sample in a study of siplizumab effects on memory and regulatory T cells. Using immunoSEQ multiplex PCR, the repertoire was profiled, and TCRdb retains in-frame clones only, with some absent. The repertoire holds about 56,000 clones, with just over 95% as singletons. Sequencing used naive CD8+ T cells sorted from blood. Every receptor here comes from a human donor in good health.

The CDR3 sequence: CASSFVGTSTDTQYF. The DNA of the CDR3 is TGTGCCAGCAGCTTCGTCGGAACTAGCACAGATACGCAGTATTTT. The chain joins TRBV7-8 to TRBJ2-3, with D hard to call. There are 15 residues in the CDR3. CDR1 and CDR2 from the germline V gene are SGHVS and FQNEAQ. V gave up 3 bases and J gave up 0 bases, with 10 bases separating them.

The rearrangement links TRBV5-1 to TRBJ2-7, with TRBD1 matching over 8 bases. Per germline, CDR1 SGHRS and CDR2 YFSETQ. The V segment lost 1 base and the J segment 3 bases; nucleotides outside the gene matches: 3. This CDR3 has 14 amino acids. The CDR3 DNA is TGCGCCAGCAGCTTGAGAACAGGGGGCTACGAGCAGTACTTC. Its translation: CASSLRTGGYEQYF.

The V and J genes are TRBV4-1 and TRBJ1-1; 7 nucleotides match TRBD1. J lost 5 bases, V lost 6 bases, and 9 bases had no gene match. The CDR3 sequence is 14 residues long. The V gene's germline CDR1 is MGHRA and CDR2 YSYEKL. The CDR3: CASSLDREWTEAFF. For the CDR3, the DNA is TGCGCCAGCAGTCTTGACAGGGAATGGACTGAAGCTTTCTTT.

The CDR3 loop reads CASSFISSGPISSYEQYF. CDR3 in DNA: TGTGCCAGCAGTTTCATATCCAGCGGGCCAATTAGCTCCTACGAGCAGTACTTC. This chain uses TRBV28 with TRBJ2-7; TRBD2 might be the D (6 bases). Trimming removed 3 bases at V and 0 bases at J, with 21 bases between. The CDR3 is 18 residues long. Germline values: CDR1 MDHEN, CDR2 SYDVKM.

This chain joins TRBV29-1 and TRBJ2-2; 7 positions agree with TRBD2. CDR1 SQVTM and CDR2 ANQGSEA come from the germline V gene. The CDR3 contains 15 residues. V lost 4 bases, J lost 1 base, and 6 bases stayed unmatched. This chain's CDR3 is CSVVGLAENTGELFF. The CDR3 region has the DNA TGCAGCGTTGTGGGTCTAGCGGAGAACACCGGGGAGCTGTTTTTT.

The chain links TRBV6-1 to TRBJ1-5; the D gene is possibly TRBD1 (5 bases). Germline lookup yields CDR1 MNHNS and CDR2 SASEGT. V dropped 3 bases and J dropped 6 bases, with 12 bases sitting between them. The CDR3 has 14 residues. CDR3 residues: CASSEAGMGQPQHF. DNA for the CDR3: TGTGCCAGCAGTGAGGCAGGGATGGGTCAGCCCCAGCATTTT.

The chain uses TRBV5-1 and TRBJ2-2; 8 bases align to TRBD2. The junction had 9 bases not matched to a gene; V was cut back by 1 base and J by 7 bases. Germline lookup yields CDR1 SGHRS and CDR2 YFSETQ. The CDR3 length is 16 residues. The CDR3 DNA follows: TGCGCCAGCAGCTTGCCTTCTCCGGGACTAGACGGGGAGCTGTTTTTT. Amino acids: CASSLPSPGLDGELFF.

The chain joins TRBV5-6 to TRBJ2-1; D perhaps matches TRBD2 (6 bases). The CDR3 totals 16 residues. Germline V gene sequence: CDR1 SGHDT, CDR2 YYEEEE. V lost 1 base, J lost 0 bases, and 11 bases lay in between. The CDR3 protein is CASSLYYGSSYNEQFF. In nucleotides, the CDR3 is TGTGCCAGCAGCTTGTACTACGGGAGCTCCTACAATGAGCAGTTCTTC.

The chain couples TRBV5-1 to TRBJ1-5; D is uncertain. Germline lookup yields CDR1 SGHRS and CDR2 YFSETQ. Between the trimmed V and J ends, which lost 0 bases and 1 base, there was a span of 2 bases. This CDR3 comprises 13 residues. The CDR3 protein is CASSLGSNQPQHF. The CDR3 DNA sequence: TGCGCCAGCAGCTTGGGGAGCAATCAGCCCCAGCATTTT.

This clone was recorded only once. CDR3 sequence: CASRERGQDTQYF. Written as DNA, the CDR3 is TGTGCCAGCAGAGAGAGGGGACAAGATACGCAGTATTTT. V and J are TRBV7-9 and TRBJ2-3; TRBD1 is a possible D gene (6 bases). Germline values: CDR1 SEHNR, CDR2 FQNEAQ (reference sequence). V lost 6 bases to trimming and J lost 5 bases, with 12 bases between them. The CDR3 has 13 amino acids.

This chain joins TRBV13 and TRBJ2-1; D is unresolved. The CDR3 loop spans 12 amino acids. The germline V gene encodes CDR1 PRHDT and CDR2 FYEKMQ (reference sequence). V lost 5 bases and J 10 bases, leaving 12 bases between the germline ends. CDR3 sequence: CASSESAVEQFF. The CDR3 coding sequence is TGTGCCAGCAGCGAATCGGCGGTAGAGCAGTTCTTC.

This chain joins TRBV9 and TRBJ2-1; no reliable D call. This CDR3 is 15 amino acids long. CDR1 and CDR2 from the germline V gene are SGDLS and YYNGEE. V was shortened by 0 bases and J by 5 bases, with 12 bases between the two germline ends. The CDR3 nucleotides read TGTGCCAGCAGCGTAGTAGGAGCGTTAAACAATGAGCAGTTCTTC. Encoded protein: CASSVVGALNNEQFF.

The chain links TRBV29-1 to TRBJ2-2, with TRBD1 as a possible D gene (6 bases). This CDR3 has 12 residues. The V end lost 7 bases, the J end lost 7 bases, and 13 bases lay between the germline ends. Germline loops: CDR1 SQVTM, CDR2 ANQGSEA. CDR3 region: CSAQGWDGELFF. Written as DNA, the CDR3 is TGCAGCGCCCAGGGGTGGGACGGGGAGCTGTTTTTT.

Comment on this clone: Different DNA sequences within this sample yield the same CDR3. The V and J genes are TRBV30 and TRBJ1-1, with TRBD1 identical over 7 bases. In germline, CDR1 is GTSNPN, CDR2 SVGIG (reference sequence). V was pared by 4 bases and J by 0 bases, with 2 bases of the junction left unmatched. This CDR3 is built from 13 residues. In DNA form, the CDR3 reads TGTGCCTGGACAGGGGGAATGAACACTGAAGCTTTCTTT. Its translation: CAWTGGMNTEAFF.

The chain employs TRBV6-1 and TRBJ1-6; D gene ambiguous. This CDR3 has 11 residues. V was pared by 4 bases and J by 8 bases, with 3 bases between. Germline V lookup: CDR1 MNHNS, CDR2 SASEGT. The CDR3 spells CASSGDSPLHF. The CDR3 DNA is TGTGCCAGCAGTGGTGATTCACCCCTCCACTTT.

This clone came up once. The rearrangement joins TRBV5-4 to TRBJ2-2, with a possible D match to TRBD1 (6 bases). V was clipped by 4 bases and J by 2 bases, with 15 bases between them. Germline CDR1 and CDR2: SGHNT and YYREEE (reference sequence). The CDR3 runs to 16 residues. Written as DNA, the CDR3 is TGTGCCAGCAGCCCGGTCAGGGGTTCCAACACCGGGGAGCTGTTTTTT. This sequence encodes CASSPVRGSNTGELFF.

V and J are TRBV18 and TRBJ2-1; TRBD2 matches 11 bases. This CDR3 is built from 17 residues. With V trimmed by 2 bases and J by 4 bases, 7 bases remained unmatched. Germline-derived CDR1 and CDR2 are KGHSH and LQKENI. The CDR3 spells CASSPGGLADLYNEQFF. In DNA form, the CDR3 reads TGTGCCAGCTCACCAGGGGGACTAGCGGATTTGTACAATGAGCAGTTCTTC. Full variable domain (remainder filled in from reference TRBV18 and TRBJ2-1): NAGVMQNPRHLVRRRGQEARLRCSPMKGHSHVYWYRQLPEEGLKFMVYLQKENIIDESGMPKERFSAEFPKEGPSILRIQQVVRGDSAAYFCASSPGGLADLYNEQFFGPGTRLTVL.

V and J are TRBV5-1 and TRBJ2-2, with unresolved D. Trimming took 4 bases from V and 3 from J, leaving 7 bases between them. The CDR3 is 13 amino acids. Germline V gives CDR1 SGHRS, CDR2 YFSETQ. The CDR3 loop is CASSLQHTGELFF. As DNA, the CDR3 is TGCGCCAGCAGCCTCCAACACACCGGGGAGCTGTTTTTT.